This T cell receptor beta chain was retrieved from a study of CD8 T cells in ankylosing spondylitis. TCRdb used MiXCR to reprocess the 5' RACE reads, holding one entry per CDR3 protein. The repertoire consists of 150,000 to 200,000 distinct CDR3 sequences, with roughly 10% occurring once and the leading ten covering 29%. In germline, CDR1 is SGHRS, CDR2 YFSETQ. V was pared by 0 bases and J by 0 bases, with 10 bases between. This CDR3 has 16 residues. What was sequenced was blood, either unsorted or a sorted T cell fraction (not recorded which). This clonotype was sampled from a male donor with ankylosing spondylitis or in good health (not recorded which). V gene TRBV5-1 combines with J gene TRBJ2-1, with D hard to call. CDR3 nucleotide sequence: TGCGCCAGCAGCTTGGCGCCGGGCAGCTCCTACAATGAGCAGTTCTTC. It translates to CASSLAPGSSYNEQFF.